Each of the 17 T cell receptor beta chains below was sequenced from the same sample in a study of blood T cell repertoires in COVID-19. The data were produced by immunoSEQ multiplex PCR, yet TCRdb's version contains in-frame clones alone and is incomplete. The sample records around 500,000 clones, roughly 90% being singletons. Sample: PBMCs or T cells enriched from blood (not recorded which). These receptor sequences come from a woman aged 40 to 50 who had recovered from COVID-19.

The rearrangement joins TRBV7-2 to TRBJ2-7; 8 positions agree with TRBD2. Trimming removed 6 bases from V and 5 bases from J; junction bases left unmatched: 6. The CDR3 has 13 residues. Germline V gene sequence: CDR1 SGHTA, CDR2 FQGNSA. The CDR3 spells CASSPQAGDEQYF. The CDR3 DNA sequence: TGTGCCAGCAGTCCCCAAGCGGGAGACGAGCAGTACTTC.

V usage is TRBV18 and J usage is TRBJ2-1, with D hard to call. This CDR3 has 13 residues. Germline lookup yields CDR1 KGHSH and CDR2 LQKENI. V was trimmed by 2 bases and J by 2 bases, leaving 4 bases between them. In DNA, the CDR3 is TGTGCCAGCTCACCATCGGCCTACAATGAGCAGTTCTTC. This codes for CASSPSAYNEQFF.

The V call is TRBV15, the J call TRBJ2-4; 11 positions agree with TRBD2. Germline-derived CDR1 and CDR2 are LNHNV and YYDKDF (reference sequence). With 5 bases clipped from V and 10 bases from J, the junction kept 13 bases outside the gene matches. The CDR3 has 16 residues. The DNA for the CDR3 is TGTGCCACCAGCCCCAACCCGACTAGCGGGAAGGGTATTCAGTACTTC. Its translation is CATSPNPTSGKGIQYF.

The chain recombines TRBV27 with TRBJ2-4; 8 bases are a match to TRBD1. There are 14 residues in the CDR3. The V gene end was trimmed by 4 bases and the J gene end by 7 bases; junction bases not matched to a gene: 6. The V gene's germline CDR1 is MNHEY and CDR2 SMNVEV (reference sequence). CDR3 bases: TGTGCCAGCAGTTCCTACAGGGGGACGAACATTCAGTACTTC. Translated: CASSSYRGTNIQYF.

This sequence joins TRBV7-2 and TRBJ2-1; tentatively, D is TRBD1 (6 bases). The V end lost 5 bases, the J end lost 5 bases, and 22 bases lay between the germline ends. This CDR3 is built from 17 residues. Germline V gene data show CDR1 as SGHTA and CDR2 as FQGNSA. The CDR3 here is CASSNLQGHSSHNEQFF. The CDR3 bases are TGTGCCAGCAGCAACCTCCAGGGACACTCATCCCACAATGAGCAGTTCTTC.

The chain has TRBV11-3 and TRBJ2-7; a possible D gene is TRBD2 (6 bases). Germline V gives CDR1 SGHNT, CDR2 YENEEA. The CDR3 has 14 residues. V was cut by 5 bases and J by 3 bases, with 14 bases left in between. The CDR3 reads CASSEGTGNYEQYF. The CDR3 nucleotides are TGTGCCAGCAGCGAGGGGACTGGGAACTACGAGCAGTACTTC.

CDR3 coding DNA: TGTGCCAGCAGTGCTGAGACAGGGATTAACTATGGCTACACCTTC. Protein sequence: CASSAETGINYGYTF. This rearrangement joins TRBV6-4 to TRBJ1-2; the match to TRBD1 covers 7 bases. The J segment lost 1 base and the V segment lost 4 bases, leaving 6 bases of the junction unmatched. Germline V gives CDR1 MRHNA, CDR2 SNTAGT. The CDR3 length is 15 residues.

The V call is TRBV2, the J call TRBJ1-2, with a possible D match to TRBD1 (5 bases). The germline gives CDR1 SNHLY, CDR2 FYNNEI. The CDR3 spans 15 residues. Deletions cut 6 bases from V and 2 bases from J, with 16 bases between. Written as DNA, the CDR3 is TGTGCCAGCAGAAACTTCGACAGTACCAACTATGGCTACACCTTC. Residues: CASRNFDSTNYGYTF.

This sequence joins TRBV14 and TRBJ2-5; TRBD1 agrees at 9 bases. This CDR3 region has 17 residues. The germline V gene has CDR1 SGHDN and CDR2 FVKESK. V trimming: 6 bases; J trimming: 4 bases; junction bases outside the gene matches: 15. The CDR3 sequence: CASSRKKGTGFGETQYF. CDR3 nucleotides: TGTGCCAGCAGTAGAAAAAAAGGGACAGGGTTCGGAGAGACCCAGTACTTC. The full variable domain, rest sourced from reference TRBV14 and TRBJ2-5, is EAGVTQFPSHSVIEKGQTVTLRCDPISGHDNLYWYRRVMGKEIKFLLHFVKESKQDESGMPNNRFLAERTGGTYSTLKVQPAELEDSGVYFCASSRKKGTGFGETQYFGPGTRLLVL.

The DNA of the CDR3 is TGCGCCAGCAGCTTGGGGACAGGCAAAGCTAACTATGGCTACACCTTC. Translated: CASSLGTGKANYGYTF. The chain has TRBV5-1 and TRBJ1-2, with 7 bases lining up with TRBD1. Germline CDR1 is SGHRS and CDR2 is YFSETQ. CDR3 length equals 16 residues. J lost 0 bases, V lost 0 bases, and 5 bases had no gene match.

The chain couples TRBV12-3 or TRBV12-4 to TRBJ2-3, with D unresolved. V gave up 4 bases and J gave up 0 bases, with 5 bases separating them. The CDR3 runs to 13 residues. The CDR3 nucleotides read TGTGCCAGCAGTTACGGTAGCACAGATACGCAGTATTTT. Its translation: CASSYGSTDTQYF.

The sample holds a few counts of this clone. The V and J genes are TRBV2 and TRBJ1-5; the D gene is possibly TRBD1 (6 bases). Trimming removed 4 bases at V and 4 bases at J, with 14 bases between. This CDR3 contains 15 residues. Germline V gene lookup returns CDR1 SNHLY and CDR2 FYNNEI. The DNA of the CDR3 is TGTGCCAGCAGTGTCATAGCAGGGGTGAATCAGCCCCAGCATTTT. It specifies CASSVIAGVNQPQHF.

CDR3 DNA sequence: TGTGCCAGCAGCTTGGGGGGGAGACAGGGGGCGTGGGAGACCCAGTACTTC. It translates to CASSLGGRQGAWETQYF. The genes are TRBV5-4 and TRBJ2-5, with TRBD1 matching over 10 bases. The germline gives CDR1 SGHNT, CDR2 YYREEE (reference sequence). This CDR3 comprises 17 residues. J was trimmed by 5 bases and V by 0 bases; bases with no gene match: 10.

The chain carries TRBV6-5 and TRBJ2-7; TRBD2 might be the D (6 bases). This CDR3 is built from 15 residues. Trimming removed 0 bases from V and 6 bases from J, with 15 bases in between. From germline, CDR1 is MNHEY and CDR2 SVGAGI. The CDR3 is CASSYSRRGGVEQYF. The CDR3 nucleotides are TGTGCCAGCAGTTACTCGAGGAGGGGCGGGGTCGAGCAGTACTTC.

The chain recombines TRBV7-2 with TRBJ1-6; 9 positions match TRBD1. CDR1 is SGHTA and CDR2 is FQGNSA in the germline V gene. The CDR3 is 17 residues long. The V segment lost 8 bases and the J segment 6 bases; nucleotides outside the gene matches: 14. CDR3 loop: CASPVAWPDRGNSPLHF. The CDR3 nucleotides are TGTGCCAGCCCGGTCGCTTGGCCGGACAGGGGTAATTCACCCCTCCACTTT.

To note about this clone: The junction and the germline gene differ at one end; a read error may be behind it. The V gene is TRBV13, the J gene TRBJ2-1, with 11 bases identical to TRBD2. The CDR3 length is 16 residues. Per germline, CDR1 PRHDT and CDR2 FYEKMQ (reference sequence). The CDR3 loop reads CASSLGTSGPYNEQFF. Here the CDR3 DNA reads TGTGCCAGCAGCCTAGGGACTAGCGGTCCCTACAATGAGCAGTTCTTC. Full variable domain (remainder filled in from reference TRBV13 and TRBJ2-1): AAGVIQSPRHLIKEKRETATLKCYPIPRHDTVYWYQQGPGQDPQFLISFYEKMQSDKGSIPDRFSAQQFSDYHSELNMSSLELGDSALYFCASSLGTSGPYNEQFFGPGTRLTVL.

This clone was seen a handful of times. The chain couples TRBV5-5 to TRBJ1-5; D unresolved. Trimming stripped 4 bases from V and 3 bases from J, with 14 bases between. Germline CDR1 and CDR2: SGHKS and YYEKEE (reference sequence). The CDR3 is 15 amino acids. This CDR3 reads CASSPTDFPNQPQHF. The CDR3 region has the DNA TGTGCCAGCAGCCCCACTGACTTCCCCAATCAGCCCCAGCATTTT.